A single sample is the source of the 32 T cell receptor beta chains below, sequenced in a study of shared clonotypes between healthy human individuals. The repertoire was sequenced with immunoSEQ multiplex PCR; TCRdb's copy has only in-frame clones and lacks some. The sample lists 2,500,000 or so clones, 80% to 95% occurring once. The specimen sequenced was naive CD4+ T cells from PBMCs. Subset reported: CD45RA+ positively selected. These receptors all come from a young man in good health. Some clones in this sample may be carry-over from other donors' samples.

The chain is built from TRBV9 and TRBJ1-3; the match to TRBD1 covers 9 bases. The J segment lost 0 bases and the V segment lost 4 bases, leaving 11 bases of the junction unmatched. This CDR3 has 18 amino acids. In germline, CDR1 is SGDLS, CDR2 YYNGEE. The CDR3 bases are TGTGCCAGCAGCCTCCGTCCCGGGACAGGGTACTCTGGAAACACCATATATTTT. Its translation: CASSLRPGTGYSGNTIYF.

CDR3 DNA: TGCGCCAGCAGTGGATCGGGACTAGCGGGAGGTGGTGAGCAGTTCTTC. Amino acid sequence: CASSGSGLAGGGEQFF. V and J are TRBV10-1 and TRBJ2-1; 15 bases agree with TRBD2. The V and J ends lost 4 bases and 9 bases, in that order; junction bases with no gene match: 7. Germline-derived CDR1 and CDR2 are WNHNN and SYGVQD (reference sequence). This CDR3 has 16 residues.

The chain is built from TRBV5-6 and TRBJ1-3, with a possible D match to TRBD1 (6 bases). V lost 4 bases and J lost 3, with 14 bases in between. In germline, CDR1 is SGHDT, CDR2 YYEEEE. CDR3 length: 15 amino acids. CDR3 sequence (DNA): TGTGCCAGCAGCCCGGCGGGGGGCTTTGGAAACACCATATATTTT. The encoded protein is CASSPAGGFGNTIYF.

This chain connects TRBV28 to TRBJ2-2, with 10 bases aligning to TRBD2. The CDR3 spans 15 residues. Unmatched junction bases numbered 0, after V lost 2 bases and J lost 3 bases. Germline CDR1 is MDHEN and CDR2 is SYDVKM. CDR3 nucleotide sequence: TGTGCCAGCAGTTTACTAGCGGGAGACACCGGGGAGCTGTTTTTT. As protein: CASSLLAGDTGELFF. Full variable domain (remainder filled in from reference TRBV28 and TRBJ2-2): DVKVTQSSRYLVKRTGEKVFLECVQDMDHENMFWYRQDPGLGLRLIYFSYDVKMKEKGDIPEGYSVSREKKERFSLILESASTNQTSMYLCASSLLAGDTGELFFGEGSRLTVL.

The chain combines TRBV5-4 with TRBJ1-2, with D possibly matching TRBD1 (5 bases). The CDR3 has 16 residues. Looked up from germline, CDR1 is SGHNT and CDR2 is YYREEE (reference sequence). V was pared by 0 bases and J by 4 bases, with 16 bases between. As DNA, the CDR3 is TGTGCCAGCAGCTTGGCGGGGGTGGTTGTTTTCTATGGCTACACCTTC. Translating gives CASSLAGVVVFYGYTF.

About this clone: At one boundary the junction diverges from the germline segment, which might be a read error. This chain connects TRBV27 to TRBJ2-5; the D gene is possibly TRBD1 (5 bases). The length of the CDR3 is 12 residues. CDR1 MNHEY and CDR2 SMNVEV come from the germline V gene (reference sequence). This CDR3 is CASSLGQGTQYF. CDR3 nucleotide sequence: TGTGCCAGCAGTTTAGGACAAGGGACCCAGTACTTC.

About this clone itself: This sample also contains other DNA sequences that code for the same CDR3. V and J are TRBV29-1 and TRBJ2-1, with no clear D. The CDR3 has 10 amino acids. Germline V gene sequence: CDR1 SQVTM, CDR2 ANQGSEA. With 4 bases removed from V and 6 bases from J, the gap between germline ends came to 4 bases. The CDR3 region has the DNA TGCAGCGTTGGTAGCAATGAGCAGTTCTTC. Its protein product is CSVGSNEQFF.

This chain links TRBV11-2 with TRBJ2-2; D is perhaps TRBD1 (6 bases). Trimming removed 3 bases from V and 4 bases from J, with 21 bases in between. The CDR3 extends over 18 amino acids. Germline V lookup: CDR1 SGHAT, CDR2 FQNNGV. The CDR3 protein is CASSFASRSGVFTGELFF. The DNA of the CDR3 is TGTGCCAGCAGCTTCGCGTCTCGTTCAGGGGTTTTCACCGGGGAGCTGTTTTTT.

The chain couples TRBV28 to TRBJ2-5; 16 bases fit TRBD2. The V and J ends lost 8 bases and 5 bases, in that order; junction bases with no gene match: 17. The length of the CDR3 is 19 residues. Germline V gives CDR1 MDHEN, CDR2 SYDVKM. Written as DNA, the CDR3 is TGTGCCAGCCCCCCTCCGGGACTAGCGGGAGGGACGAGGGGGGAGACCCAGTACTTC. The encoded protein is CASPPPGLAGGTRGETQYF. The complete variable domain, with remaining parts taken from reference TRBV28 and TRBJ2-5, reads DVKVTQSSRYLVKRTGEKVFLECVQDMDHENMFWYRQDPGLGLRLIYFSYDVKMKEKGDIPEGYSVSREKKERFSLILESASTNQTSMYLCASPPPGLAGGTRGETQYFGPGTRLLVL.

This chain connects TRBV15 to TRBJ1-5; D is ambiguous. Germline V CDR1 and CDR2: LNHNV, YYDKDF (reference sequence). The CDR3 loop spans 13 amino acids. The V end lost 8 bases, the J end lost 0 bases, and 8 bases lay between the germline ends. The CDR3 nucleotides are TGTGCCACCGGCGGGCTTAGCAATCAGCCCCAGCATTTT. Its translation: CATGGLSNQPQHF.

This clone has just one count. The gene calls are TRBV6-5 and TRBJ1-2; no clear D. V was clipped by 5 bases and J by 7 bases, with 20 bases between them. Per the germline V gene, CDR1 is MNHEY and CDR2 is SVGAGI. The CDR3 totals 15 residues. CDR3 in amino acids: CASSTNVAAITGYTF. The CDR3 DNA sequence: TGTGCCAGCAGTACTAACGTGGCAGCGATCACTGGCTACACCTTC.

The V gene is TRBV5-6, the J gene TRBJ2-7; D gene uncertain. The CDR3 covers 14 residues. Germline lookup yields CDR1 SGHDT and CDR2 YYEEEE. The ends were cut back, 0 bases at V and 3 bases at J, with 10 bases in the middle. CDR3 loop: CASSLGANSYEQYF. The CDR3 DNA follows: TGTGCCAGCAGCTTGGGTGCCAACAGCTACGAGCAGTACTTC. The full variable domain, rest sourced from reference TRBV5-6 and TRBJ2-7, is DAGVTQSPTHLIKTRGQQVTLRCSPKSGHDTVSWYQQALGQGPQFIFQYYEEEERQRGNFPDRFSGHQFPNYSSELNVNALLLGDSALYLCASSLGANSYEQYFGPGTRLTVT.

This chain uses TRBV5-1 with TRBJ1-4; D not resolved. CDR3 length: 13 residues. The germline gives CDR1 SGHRS, CDR2 YFSETQ. Trimming left V 8 bases short and J 0 bases short, with 8 bases between. CDR3 protein: CASKLATNEKLFF. The DNA for the CDR3 is TGCGCCAGTAAACTTGCAACTAATGAAAAACTGTTTTTT.

The rearrangement links TRBV5-5 to TRBJ1-4; 7 nucleotides match TRBD1. With 4 bases clipped from V and 5 bases from J, the junction kept 11 bases outside the gene matches. The CDR3 contains 16 residues. Germline V CDR1 and CDR2: SGHKS, YYEKEE (reference sequence). The CDR3 DNA reads as TGTGCCAGCAGCGCGGGCGGGACAGCTGGGAATGAAAAACTGTTTTTT. It codes for CASSAGGTAGNEKLFF. Drawing the rest from reference TRBV5-5 and TRBJ1-4, the complete variable domain is DAGVTQSPTHLIKTRGQQVTLRCSPISGHKSVSWYQQVLGQGPQFIFQYYEKEERGRGNFPDRFSARQFPNYSSELNVNALLLGDSALYLCASSAGGTAGNEKLFFGSGTQLSVL.

The chain carries TRBV19 and TRBJ2-1, with TRBD1 as a possible D gene (7 bases). CDR1 LNHDA and CDR2 SQIVND come from the germline V gene (reference sequence). V was trimmed by 5 bases and J by 4 bases, leaving 21 bases between them. The CDR3 length is 17 residues. The CDR3 nucleotides are TGTGCCAGTAGTCCACCAACAGGGGTGGGGGGTTACAATGAGCAGTTCTTC. It codes for CASSPPTGVGGYNEQFF.

The rearrangement links TRBV11-3 to TRBJ2-5, with a possible D match to TRBD1 (5 bases). Germline V gives CDR1 SGHNT, CDR2 YENEEA. This CDR3 has 14 residues. V lost 5 bases and J lost 0, with 10 bases in between. The CDR3 bases are TGTGCCAGCAGCCATACAGGAAACCAAGAGACCCAGTACTTC. This gives the protein CASSHTGNQETQYF.

The gene calls are TRBV28 and TRBJ2-7; D is undetermined. This CDR3 has 16 amino acids. V was pared by 5 bases and J by 0 bases, with 17 bases between. Germline CDR1 is MDHEN and CDR2 is SYDVKM. DNA of the CDR3: TGTGCCAGCAGTAACTCAAATATCGAGAGCTCCTACGAGCAGTACTTC. This encodes CASSNSNIESSYEQYF.

This rearrangement joins TRBV2 to TRBJ2-1, with 8 bases identical to TRBD2. Germline V gene sequence: CDR1 SNHLY, CDR2 FYNNEI. The V segment lost 2 bases and the J segment 4 bases; nucleotides outside the gene matches: 10. This CDR3 is 17 amino acids long. The CDR3, as DNA: TGTGCCAGCAGTGAATCATGGACTGCGGGAGGATACAATGAGCAGTTCTTC. Protein product: CASSESWTAGGYNEQFF.

V gene TRBV11-2 combines with J gene TRBJ2-7, with 8 bases identical to TRBD2. Losses at the gene ends were 2 bases for V and 4 bases for J; bases not matched to a gene: 7. Germline lookup yields CDR1 SGHAT and CDR2 FQNNGV. CDR3 length equals 15 residues. CDR3 in DNA: TGTGCCAGCAGCTTATCGGTCGGGAGGGGATACGAGCAGTACTTC. Protein product: CASSLSVGRGYEQYF.

The count of this clone is one. V is TRBV2 and J is TRBJ1-2, with 7 bases aligning to TRBD1. The V and J ends lost 4 bases and 6 bases, in that order; junction bases with no gene match: 14. This CDR3 comprises 16 residues. Germline CDR1 is SNHLY and CDR2 is FYNNEI. CDR3 coding DNA: TGTGCCAGCAGTGCACAGCTTGGAGACAGGGCGAATGGCTACACCTTC. Residues: CASSAQLGDRANGYTF.

Notes on this clone: Distinct nucleotide sequences in the sample also encode this CDR3. The chain links TRBV28 to TRBJ1-4, with D unclear. Looked up from germline, CDR1 is MDHEN and CDR2 is SYDVKM. V was trimmed by 3 bases and J by 0 bases, leaving 8 bases between them. The CDR3 contains 15 residues. CDR3 DNA: TGTGCCAGCAGTTTGGCGGGTGCAACTAATGAAAAACTGTTTTTT. It specifies CASSLAGATNEKLFF.

The chain links TRBV15 to TRBJ1-2; D ambiguous. CDR3 size: 13 residues. V was clipped by 9 bases and J by 10 bases, with 21 bases between them. Germline CDR1 is LNHNV and CDR2 is YYDKDF (reference sequence). The chain's CDR3 is CATRYAGEVTYTF. For the CDR3, the DNA is TGTGCCACAAGGTACGCCGGCGAAGTGACCTACACCTTC.

The chain carries TRBV7-2 and TRBJ2-4; D remains unclear. This CDR3 is 15 amino acids long. Germline CDR1 reads SGHTA; CDR2 reads FQGNSA. Trimming left V 5 bases short and J 8 bases short, with 19 bases between. As DNA, the CDR3 is TGTGCCAGCAGCCCGGCCGGAGCCGGTCAGGACATTCAGTACTTC. This codes for CASSPAGAGQDIQYF. Together with reference TRBV7-2 and TRBJ2-4, the CDR3 gives the full variable domain: GAGVSQSPSNKVTEKGKDVELRCDPISGHTALYWYRQSLGQGLEFLIYFQGNSAPDKSGLPSDRFSAERTGGSVSTLTIQRTQQEDSAVYLCASSPAGAGQDIQYFGAGTRLSVL.

This chain links TRBV15 with TRBJ2-3; 16 bases map to TRBD2. J lost 4 bases, V lost 4 bases, and 8 bases had no gene match. The germline V gene encodes CDR1 LNHNV and CDR2 YYDKDF (reference sequence). The CDR3 is 18 residues long. As DNA, the CDR3 is TGTGCCACCAGCACTGGGACTAGCGGGAGGGCCGGGGCAGATACGCAGTATTTT. Encoded protein: CATSTGTSGRAGADTQYF.

V gene TRBV25-1 combines with J gene TRBJ2-7, with 8 bases aligning to TRBD2. Germline V gives CDR1 MGHDK, CDR2 SYGVNS. Trimming removed 8 bases from V and 2 bases from J; junction bases left unmatched: 8. The CDR3 is made up of 14 amino acids. Here the CDR3 reads CASQRREGAYEQYF. CDR3 nucleotide sequence: TGTGCCAGCCAAAGACGGGAGGGTGCCTACGAGCAGTACTTC.

The chain recombines TRBV7-9 with TRBJ2-7; D unclear. This CDR3 spans 11 amino acids. V was shortened by 5 bases and J by 3 bases, with 5 bases between the two germline ends. In germline, CDR1 is SEHNR, CDR2 FQNEAQ (reference sequence). The CDR3 nucleotides are TGTGCCAGCAGCGGCAGCTACGAGCAGTACTTC. Translated: CASSGSYEQYF.

This chain links TRBV10-3 with TRBJ2-7, with 7 bases lining up with TRBD2. The CDR3 sequence is 13 residues long. J lost 3 bases, V lost 10 bases, and 9 bases had no gene match. The V gene's germline CDR1 is ENHRY and CDR2 SYGVKD. CDR3 sequence reads: CATMAGGSYEQYF. The DNA of the CDR3 is TGTGCCACCATGGCGGGCGGGAGCTACGAGCAGTACTTC.

The J gene is TRBJ2-5, the V gene TRBV12-2. TRBV12-2 is noted as a pseudogene. This CDR3 is 14 amino acids long. The CDR3 reads CASRLADVLETQYF. CDR3 DNA sequence: TGTGCAAGTCGCTTAGCGGACGTGTTGGAGACCCAGTACTTC.

The gene calls are TRBV7-3 and TRBJ2-1, with TRBD1 as a possible D gene (6 bases). The germline gives CDR1 SGHTA, CDR2 FQGTGA. V was pared by 5 bases and J by 0 bases, with 11 bases between. The CDR3 is made up of 15 amino acids. The CDR3 bases are TGTGCCAGCAGCCGGACAGTTAGCTCCTACAATGAGCAGTTCTTC. It translates to CASSRTVSSYNEQFF.

V and J are TRBV18 and TRBJ2-3, with TRBD2 matching over 8 bases. The J segment lost 0 bases and the V segment lost 1 base, leaving 9 bases of the junction unmatched. CDR1 is KGHSH, CDR2 LQKENI, per germline. The CDR3 consists of 18 residues. This CDR3 reads CASSPLLQTSASTDTQYF. DNA of the CDR3: TGTGCCAGCTCACCACTTCTACAGACTAGCGCCAGCACAGATACGCAGTATTTT.

The J gene is TRBJ1-2, the V gene TRBV6-1; D might be TRBD1 (5 bases). Germline V gene lookup returns CDR1 MNHNS and CDR2 SASEGT. CDR3 length: 14 residues. V was pared by 5 bases and J by 4 bases, with 14 bases between. The CDR3 bases are TGTGCCAGCAGTCTCCGGGACGCCACCTATGGCTACACCTTC. This gives the protein CASSLRDATYGYTF.

The gene calls are TRBV7-2 and TRBJ2-3; no reliable D call. CDR3 length equals 14 residues. V was pared by 1 base and J by 3 bases, with 8 bases between. Germline CDR1 and CDR2: SGHTA and FQGNSA. The CDR3 reads CASSLGFRTDTQYF. The DNA of the CDR3 is TGTGCCAGCAGCTTAGGGTTTCGGACAGATACGCAGTATTTT.